These 8 T cell receptor beta chains share one sample of origin, sequenced in a study of regulatory T cells in long-lasting Graves disease. Time point noted: newly diagnosed GD, antithyroid drugs for less than 3 months. Following extraction of RNA from PBMCs, that RNA was used to make the TCR library. Libraries of TCR beta came from iRepertoire HTBI primers plus Arm-PCR of CDR3 regions. Via MiXCR, TCRdb re-called the multiplex PCR reads, giving one row per CDR3 protein. The profile covers around 500,000 distinct CDR3 sequences, with 15% to 20% appearing a single time and around a quarter taken by the ten largest. This sample was shared with a second study, whose subject was T cells in Graves' hyperthyroidism and ophthalmopathy.

Material: peripheral blood mononuclear cells (PBMCs), obtained at new diagnosis, from a patient treated with antithyroid drugs. These receptors all come from a middle-aged woman with Graves disease.

The chain carries TRBV10-1 and TRBJ2-5; 7 bases line up with TRBD1. V was clipped by 7 bases and J by 1 base; unmatched bases: 9. This CDR3 is built from 15 residues. CDR1 and CDR2 (germline): WNHNN, SYGVQD (reference sequence). CDR3 in amino acids: CASNPLGGPQETQYF. In DNA form, the CDR3 reads TGCGCCAGCAATCCGCTAGGGGGCCCCCAAGAGACCCAGTACTTC.

To note about this clonotype: A much larger clone lies a single base off, so this may be a read error. The chain joins TRBV9 to TRBJ1-2; D gene uncertain. Germline V gene lookup returns CDR1 SGDLS and CDR2 YYNGEE. The CDR3 is 12 residues long. The CDR3 DNA follows: TGTGTCAGCAGTCGGGATTACTATGGCTACACCTTC. The encoded protein is CVSSRDYYGYTF.

Remarks on this clonotype: Here the CDR3 omits its conserved ending phenylalanine or tryptophan, so a read error is the likely source. The V and J genes are TRBV7-2 and TRBJ1-5, with 7 bases that match TRBD1. Germline CDR1 is SGHTA and CDR2 is FQGNSA. This CDR3 is built from 15 residues. Trimming cost V 6 bases and J 5 bases; bases outside gene matches: 10. The CDR3 sequence is CASSLPGTVYQPQHS. CDR3 sequence (DNA): TGTGCCAGCAGTTTACCCGGGACAGTTTATCAGCCCCAGCATTCT.

There are many counts of this clonotype. The V call is TRBV28, the J call TRBJ2-3, with a tentative D call TRBD2 (6 bases). Germline V gene data show CDR1 as MDHEN and CDR2 as SYDVKM. V dropped 7 bases and J dropped 0 bases, with 14 bases sitting between them. This CDR3 has 15 residues. DNA of the CDR3: TGTGCCAGCACCCCGAAGGGGACTAGCACAGATACGCAGTATTTT. Its protein is CASTPKGTSTDTQYF.

This clonotype was observed many times. The rearrangement links TRBV11-2 to TRBJ2-5; D is tentatively TRBD1 or TRBD2 (5 bases each). This CDR3 has 12 amino acids. Between the trimmed V and J ends, which lost 7 bases and 4 bases, there was a span of 10 bases. Germline CDR1 reads SGHAT; CDR2 reads FQNNGV. The CDR3 sequence is CASKPGLETQYF. The CDR3 nucleotides read TGTGCCAGCAAGCCGGGGCTAGAGACCCAGTACTTC.

J is TRBJ2-5 and V is TRBV7-6; 10 nucleotides line up with TRBD2. V trimming: 5 bases; J trimming: 2 bases; junction bases outside the gene matches: 2. Germline CDR1 is SGHVS and CDR2 is FNYEAQ. This CDR3 region has 14 residues. The CDR3 sequence is CASSQTSGQETQYF. The CDR3 DNA reads as TGTGCCAGCAGCCAGACTAGCGGGCAAGAGACCCAGTACTTC.

In its sample, this clonotype was seen many times. DNA for the CDR3: TGTGCCAGCAGTTACGCGGGGAATTCGCCCCAGCATTTT. Translating gives CASSYAGNSPQHF. The gene calls are TRBV6-2 or TRBV6-3 and TRBJ1-5, with D uncertain. The CDR3 is 13 amino acids. The ends were cut back, 2 bases at V and 9 bases at J, with 11 bases in the middle. The germline gives CDR1 MNHEY, CDR2 SVGEGT.

Notes on this clonotype: It may be a read error: a sequence one base away is much more abundant. This chain connects TRBV6-5 to TRBJ1-1; unclear D gene. The V gene's germline CDR1 is MNHEY and CDR2 SVGAGI. CDR3 length equals 14 residues. CDR3 protein: CASNYSSPGTEAFF. Written as DNA, the CDR3 is TGTGCCAGCAATTACTCGTCTCCAGGCACTGAAGCTTTCTTT.